Listed below are T cell receptor beta chains from one sample, sequenced in a study of T cell responses to AZD1222 COVID-19 vaccine. The assay was immunoSEQ multiplex PCR, and TCRdb's table has in-frame clones only and misses some. The sample lists about 160,000 clones, roughly 94% occurring once. This sample comprised peripheral blood, obtained 28 days after the second AZD1222 dose. These receptors were obtained from an adult who received the AZD1222 COVID-19 vaccine. CDR3s include the opening cysteine and the closing phenylalanine or tryptophan. The D gene is left open where the match is weak. Some rows mark clone size as missing; the rest say once, few, many or name a class of expanded clone.

NA	TRBV2	TRBJ1-5	NA	TGTGCCAGCAGTGTATCGGTTTCTTATCAGCCCCAGCATTTT	CASSVSVSYQPQHF
NA	TRBV7-9	TRBJ2-3	NA	TGTGCCAGCAGCCTAGCCTTGCTGAACACAGATACGCAGTATTTT	CASSLALLNTDTQYF
NA	TRBV3-1/TRBV3-2	TRBJ1-5	NA	TGTGCCAGCAGCCAGGCAGGGGCCCTGGGGACCCAGCATTTT	CASSQAGALGTQHF
NA	TRBV21-1	TRBJ1-4	NA	TGTGCCAGCAGCCAGGGCGGGGAAAAACTGTTTTTT	CASSQGGEKLFF
NA	TRBV29-1	TRBJ2-7	NA	TGCAGCGTGGAGACACCATCCTACGAGCAGTACTTC	CSVETPSYEQYF
NA	TRBV12-3/TRBV12-4	TRBJ2-1	TRBD2	TGTGCCAGCAGATGGGGGGGTAATGAGCAGTTCTTC	CASRWGGNEQFF
once	TRBV18	TRBJ1-1	TRBD1	TGTGCCAGCTCACCCCGGGACAGCTTGAACACTGAAGCTTTCTTT	CASSPRDSLNTEAFF
NA	TRBV5-8	TRBJ1-5	NA	TGTGCCAGCAGCTTGGACGGGAGGGCCAGTGGGAATCAGCCCCAGCATTTT	CASSLDGRASGNQPQHF
NA	TRBV11-2	TRBJ2-5	TRBD1	TGTGCCAGCAGCCCAGAGGCCAGGGGGCGCGAGGAGACCCAGTACTTC	CASSPEARGREETQYF
NA	TRBV19	TRBJ2-7	TRBD1	TGTGCCAGTAGTTCGTATCGGGACAGGGGGGGCGAGCAGTACTTC	CASSSYRDRGGEQYF
NA	TRBV2	TRBJ1-2	NA	TGTGCCAGCAGTGAAGCGCTTCCTCCGTATGGCTACACCTTC	CASSEALPPYGYTF
NA	TRBV3-1/TRBV3-2	TRBJ2-7	NA	TGTGCCAGCAGCCAAGATACGTACGAGCAGTACTTC	CASSQDTYEQYF
NA	TRBV18	TRBJ2-1	TRBD2	TGTGCCAGCTCACCGATACTAGCGGGATACTCCTACAATGAGCAGTTCTTC	CASSPILAGYSYNEQFF
NA	TRBV28	TRBJ2-3	NA	TGTGCCAGCAGTGGGGGAGATACGCAGTATTTT	CASSGGDTQYF
NA	TRBV3-1/TRBV3-2	TRBJ1-1	TRBD1	TGTGCCAGCAGCAATAGGGACAGAGACACTGAAGCTTTCTTT	CASSNRDRDTEAFF
NA	TRBV6-5	TRBJ2-1	NA	TGTGCCAGCAGTTCTCCGGGGGAGCAGTTCTTC	CASSSPGEQFF
NA	TRBV7-2	TRBJ2-7	NA	TGTGCCAGCAGCTTAGAGGTCGCGCCGGGTACCTACGAGCAGTACTTC	CASSLEVAPGTYEQYF
NA	TRBV5-1	TRBJ1-6	TRBD1	TGCGCCAGCAGCCGTCGCGGGACAGGGTATAATTCACCCCTCCACTTT	CASSRRGTGYNSPLHF
once	TRBV27	TRBJ2-3	NA	TGTGCCAGCAGTATTTGGTTCGGCACAGATACGCAGTATTTT	CASSIWFGTDTQYF
NA	TRBV7-2	TRBJ1-2	TRBD1	TGTGCCAGCAGCTTAGAGGGGGCGGACTATGGCTACACCTTC	CASSLEGADYGYTF